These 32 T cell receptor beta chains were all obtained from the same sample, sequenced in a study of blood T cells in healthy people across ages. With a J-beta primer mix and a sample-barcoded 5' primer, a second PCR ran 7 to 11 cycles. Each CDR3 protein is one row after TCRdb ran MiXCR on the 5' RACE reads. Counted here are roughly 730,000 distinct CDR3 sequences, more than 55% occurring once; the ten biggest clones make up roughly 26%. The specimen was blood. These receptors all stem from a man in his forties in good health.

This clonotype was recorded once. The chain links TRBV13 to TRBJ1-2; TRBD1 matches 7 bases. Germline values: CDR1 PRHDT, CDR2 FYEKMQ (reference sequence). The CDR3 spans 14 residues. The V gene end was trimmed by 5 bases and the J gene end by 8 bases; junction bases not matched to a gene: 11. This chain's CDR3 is CASSVSQGDWGYTF. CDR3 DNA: TGTGCCAGCAGCGTTTCTCAGGGGGATTGGGGCTACACCTTC.

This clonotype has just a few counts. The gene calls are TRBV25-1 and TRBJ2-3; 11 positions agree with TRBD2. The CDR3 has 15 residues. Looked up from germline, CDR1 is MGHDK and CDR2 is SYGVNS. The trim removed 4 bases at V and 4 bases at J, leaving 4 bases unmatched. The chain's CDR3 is CASSVLAGVPDTQYF. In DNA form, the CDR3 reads TGTGCCAGCAGTGTACTAGCGGGAGTTCCAGATACGCAGTATTTT.

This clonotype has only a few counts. CDR3 bases: TGTGCCAGCAGCTTCGGTGGGAGGGGCAATGAGCAGTTCTTC. Protein sequence: CASSFGGRGNEQFF. V gene TRBV7-2 combines with J gene TRBJ2-1, with 7 bases aligning to TRBD2. This CDR3 comprises 14 residues. The ends lost 3 bases at V and 6 bases at J; junction bases unmatched: 5. CDR1 is SGHTA, CDR2 FQGNSA, per germline.

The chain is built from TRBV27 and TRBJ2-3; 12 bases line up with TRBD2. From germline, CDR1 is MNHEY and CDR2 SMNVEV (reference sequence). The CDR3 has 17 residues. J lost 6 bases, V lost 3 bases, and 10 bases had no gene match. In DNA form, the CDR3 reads TGTGCCAGCAGTTTCCCTTCACTAGCGGGGGGTGAGGATACGCAGTATTTT. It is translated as CASSFPSLAGGEDTQYF.

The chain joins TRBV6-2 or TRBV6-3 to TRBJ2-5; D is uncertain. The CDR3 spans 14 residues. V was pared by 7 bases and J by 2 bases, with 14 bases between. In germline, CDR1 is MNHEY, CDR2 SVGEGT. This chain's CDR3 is CASTDRYNQETQYF. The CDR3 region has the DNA TGTGCCAGCACTGACCGATACAATCAAGAGACCCAGTACTTC.

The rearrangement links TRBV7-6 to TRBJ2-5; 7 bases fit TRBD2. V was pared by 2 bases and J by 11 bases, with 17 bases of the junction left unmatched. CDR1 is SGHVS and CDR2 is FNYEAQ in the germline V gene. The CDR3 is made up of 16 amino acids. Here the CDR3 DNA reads TGTGCCAGCAGCTTAAACCGGAGACTAGCCAGCGATGAGCAGTACTTC. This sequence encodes CASSLNRRLASDEQYF.

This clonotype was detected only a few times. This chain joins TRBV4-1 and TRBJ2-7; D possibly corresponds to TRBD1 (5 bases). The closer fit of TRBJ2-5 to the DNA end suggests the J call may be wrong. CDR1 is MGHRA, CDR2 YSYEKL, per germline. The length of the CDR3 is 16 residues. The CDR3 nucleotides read TGCGCCAGCAGCCAAGATAAGGGGTCGACGGTAGAGACCCAGTACTTC. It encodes CASSQDKGSTVETQYF.

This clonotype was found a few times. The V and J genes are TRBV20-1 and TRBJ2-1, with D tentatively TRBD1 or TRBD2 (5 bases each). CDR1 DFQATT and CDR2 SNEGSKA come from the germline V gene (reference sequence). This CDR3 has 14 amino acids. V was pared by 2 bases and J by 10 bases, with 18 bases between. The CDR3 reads CSARNGEEGREQFF. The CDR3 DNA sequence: TGCAGTGCTAGAAATGGGGAAGAGGGGAGAGAGCAGTTCTTC.

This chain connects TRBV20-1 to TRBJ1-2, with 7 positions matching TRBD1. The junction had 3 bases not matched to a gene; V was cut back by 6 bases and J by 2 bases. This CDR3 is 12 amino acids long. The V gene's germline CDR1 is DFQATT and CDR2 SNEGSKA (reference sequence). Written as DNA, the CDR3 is TGCAGTGCCAGGGGGGGAAACTATGGCTACACCTTC. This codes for CSARGGNYGYTF.

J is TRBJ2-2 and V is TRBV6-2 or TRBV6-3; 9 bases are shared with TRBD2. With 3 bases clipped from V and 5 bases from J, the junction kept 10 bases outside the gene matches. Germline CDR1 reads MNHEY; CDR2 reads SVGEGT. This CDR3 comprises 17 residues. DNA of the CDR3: TGTGCCAGCAGTTATCCGGCGGGGGGGACGAGGACCGGGGAGCTGTTTTTT. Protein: CASSYPAGGTRTGELFF.

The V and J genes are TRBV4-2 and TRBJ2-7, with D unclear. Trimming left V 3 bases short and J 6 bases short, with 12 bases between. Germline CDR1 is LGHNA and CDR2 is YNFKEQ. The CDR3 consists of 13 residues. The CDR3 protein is CASSHEKTSEQYF. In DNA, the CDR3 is TGTGCCAGCAGCCACGAAAAGACTTCCGAGCAGTACTTC.

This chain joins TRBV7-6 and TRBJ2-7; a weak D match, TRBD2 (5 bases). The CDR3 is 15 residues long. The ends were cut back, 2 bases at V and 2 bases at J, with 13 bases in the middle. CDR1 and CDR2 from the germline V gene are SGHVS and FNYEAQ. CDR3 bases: TGTGCCAGCAGCTTACATGGCTCGCGGGCCTACGAGCAGTACTTC. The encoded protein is CASSLHGSRAYEQYF.

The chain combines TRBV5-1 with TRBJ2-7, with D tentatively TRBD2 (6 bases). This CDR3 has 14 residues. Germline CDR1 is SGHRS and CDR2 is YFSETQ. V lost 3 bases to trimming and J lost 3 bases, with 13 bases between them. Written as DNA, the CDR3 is TGCGCCAGCAGCTCCGGGACTGTATTCTACGAGCAGTACTTC. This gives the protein CASSSGTVFYEQYF.

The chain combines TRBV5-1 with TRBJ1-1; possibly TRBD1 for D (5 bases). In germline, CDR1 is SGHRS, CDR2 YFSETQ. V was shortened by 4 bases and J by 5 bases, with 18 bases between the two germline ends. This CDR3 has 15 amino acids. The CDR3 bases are TGCGCCAGCAGCCCGACCGGGACGGGGGGGACTGAAGCTTTCTTT. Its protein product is CASSPTGTGGTEAFF.

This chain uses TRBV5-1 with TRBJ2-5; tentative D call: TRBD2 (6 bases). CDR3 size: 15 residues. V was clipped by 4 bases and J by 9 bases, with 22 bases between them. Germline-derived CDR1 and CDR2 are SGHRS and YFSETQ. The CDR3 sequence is CASSPIRDLSEAQYF. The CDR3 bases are TGCGCCAGCAGCCCGATCCGGGACTTGTCGGAGGCCCAGTACTTC.

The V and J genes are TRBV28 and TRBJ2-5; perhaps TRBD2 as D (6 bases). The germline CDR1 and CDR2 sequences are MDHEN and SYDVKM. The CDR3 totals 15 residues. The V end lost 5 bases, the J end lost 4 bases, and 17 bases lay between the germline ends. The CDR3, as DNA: TGTGCCAGCAGTACCCTTCCCGTGGGGGGAGAGACCCAGTACTTC. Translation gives CASSTLPVGGETQYF.

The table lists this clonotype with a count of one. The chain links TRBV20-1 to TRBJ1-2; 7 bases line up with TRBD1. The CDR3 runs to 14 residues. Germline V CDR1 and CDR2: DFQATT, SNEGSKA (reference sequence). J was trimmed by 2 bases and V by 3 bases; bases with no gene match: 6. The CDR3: CSASSLGQNYGYTF. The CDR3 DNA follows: TGCAGTGCTAGCAGCCTGGGACAGAACTATGGCTACACCTTC.

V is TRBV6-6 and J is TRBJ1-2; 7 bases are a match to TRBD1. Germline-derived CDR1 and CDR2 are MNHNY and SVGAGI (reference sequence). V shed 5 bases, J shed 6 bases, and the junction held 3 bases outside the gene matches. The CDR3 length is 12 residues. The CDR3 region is CASSGTVDGYTF. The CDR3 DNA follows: TGTGCCAGCAGTGGGACAGTTGATGGCTACACCTTC.

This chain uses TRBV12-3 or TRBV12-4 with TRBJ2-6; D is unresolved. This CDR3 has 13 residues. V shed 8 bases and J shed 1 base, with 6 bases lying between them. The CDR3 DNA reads TGTGCCAGCCTGGCGTCTGGGGCCAACGTCCTGACTTTC. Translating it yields CASLASGANVLTF.

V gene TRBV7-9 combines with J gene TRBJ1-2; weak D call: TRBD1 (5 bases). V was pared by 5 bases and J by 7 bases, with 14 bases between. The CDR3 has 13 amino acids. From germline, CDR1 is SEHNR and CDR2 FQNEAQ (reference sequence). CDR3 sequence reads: CASSARENGGYTF. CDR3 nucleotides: TGTGCCAGCAGCGCCAGGGAAAATGGTGGCTACACCTTC.

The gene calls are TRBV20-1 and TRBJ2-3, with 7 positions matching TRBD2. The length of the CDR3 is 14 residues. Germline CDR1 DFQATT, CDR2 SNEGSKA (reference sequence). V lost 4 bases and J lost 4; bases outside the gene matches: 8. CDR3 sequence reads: CSAMASGPPDTQYF. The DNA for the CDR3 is TGCAGTGCTATGGCTAGCGGACCCCCAGATACGCAGTATTTT.

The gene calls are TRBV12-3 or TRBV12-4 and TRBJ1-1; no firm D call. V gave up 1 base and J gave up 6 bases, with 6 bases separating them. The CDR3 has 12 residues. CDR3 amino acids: CASSLDTPEAFF. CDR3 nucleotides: TGTGCCAGCAGTTTAGACACCCCTGAAGCTTTCTTT.

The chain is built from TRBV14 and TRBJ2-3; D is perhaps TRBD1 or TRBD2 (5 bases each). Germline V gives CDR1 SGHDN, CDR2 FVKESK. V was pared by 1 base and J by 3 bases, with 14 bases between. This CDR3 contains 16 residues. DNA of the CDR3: TGTGCCAGCAGCCAAGGGGGGATGAATCCAACAGATACGCAGTATTTT. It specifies CASSQGGMNPTDTQYF.

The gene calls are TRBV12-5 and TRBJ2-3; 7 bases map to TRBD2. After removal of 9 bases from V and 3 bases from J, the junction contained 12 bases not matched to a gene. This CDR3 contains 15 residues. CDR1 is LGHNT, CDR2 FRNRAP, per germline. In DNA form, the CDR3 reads TGTGCTAGCGAAAAAGCGGGAAGGCCGACAGATACGCAGTATTTT. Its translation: CASEKAGRPTDTQYF.

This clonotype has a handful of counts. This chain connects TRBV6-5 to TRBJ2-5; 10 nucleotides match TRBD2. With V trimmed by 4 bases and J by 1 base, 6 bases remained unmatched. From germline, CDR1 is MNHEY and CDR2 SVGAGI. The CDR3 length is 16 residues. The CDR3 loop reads CASSSPSSGSQETQYF. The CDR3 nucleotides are TGTGCCAGCAGTTCTCCATCTAGCGGGAGCCAAGAGACCCAGTACTTC.

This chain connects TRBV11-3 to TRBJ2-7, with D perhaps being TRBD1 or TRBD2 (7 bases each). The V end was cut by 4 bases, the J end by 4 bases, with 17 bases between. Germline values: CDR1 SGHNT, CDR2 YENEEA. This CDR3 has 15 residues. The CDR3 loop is CASSSPRQGGYEQYF. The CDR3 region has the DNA TGTGCCAGCAGCTCCCCCCGACAGGGAGGGTACGAGCAGTACTTC.

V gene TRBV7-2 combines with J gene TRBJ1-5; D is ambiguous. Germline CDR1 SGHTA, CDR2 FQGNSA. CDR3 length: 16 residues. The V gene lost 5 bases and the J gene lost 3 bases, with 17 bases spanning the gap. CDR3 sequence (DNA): TGTGCCAGCAGCCTCAATGGCCACCAGAACAATCAGCCCCAGCATTTT. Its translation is CASSLNGHQNNQPQHF.

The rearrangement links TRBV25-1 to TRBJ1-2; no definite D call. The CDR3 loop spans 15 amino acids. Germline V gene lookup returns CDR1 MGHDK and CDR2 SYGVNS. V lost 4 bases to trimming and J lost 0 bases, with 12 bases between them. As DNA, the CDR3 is TGTGCCAGCAGTGGCCTCACGCAAGCTAACTATGGCTACACCTTC. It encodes CASSGLTQANYGYTF.

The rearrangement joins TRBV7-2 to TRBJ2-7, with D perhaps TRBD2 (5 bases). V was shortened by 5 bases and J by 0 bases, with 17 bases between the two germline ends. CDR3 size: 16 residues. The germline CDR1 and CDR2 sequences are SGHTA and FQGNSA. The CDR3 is CASSPSGLGASYEQYF. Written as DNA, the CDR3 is TGTGCCAGCAGCCCTAGTGGACTGGGTGCCTCCTACGAGCAGTACTTC.

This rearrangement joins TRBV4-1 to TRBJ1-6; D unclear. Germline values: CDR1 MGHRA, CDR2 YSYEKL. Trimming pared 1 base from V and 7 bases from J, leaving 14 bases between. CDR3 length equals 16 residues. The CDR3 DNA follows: TGCGCCAGCAGCCAAGTGAAGACTCTCCCGAATTCACCCCTCCACTTT. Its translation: CASSQVKTLPNSPLHF.

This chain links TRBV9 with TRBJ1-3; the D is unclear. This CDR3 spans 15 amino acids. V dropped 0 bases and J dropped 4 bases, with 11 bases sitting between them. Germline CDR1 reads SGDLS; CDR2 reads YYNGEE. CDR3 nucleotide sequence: TGTGCCAGCAGCGTAGCCACTTTTTTAGGAAACACCATATATTTT. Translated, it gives CASSVATFLGNTIYF. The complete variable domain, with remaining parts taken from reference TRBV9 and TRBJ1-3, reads DSGVTQTPKHLITATGQRVTLRCSPRSGDLSVYWYQQSLDQGLQFLIQYYNGEERAKGNILERFSAQQFPDLHSELNLSSLELGDSALYFCASSVATFLGNTIYFGEGSWLTVV.

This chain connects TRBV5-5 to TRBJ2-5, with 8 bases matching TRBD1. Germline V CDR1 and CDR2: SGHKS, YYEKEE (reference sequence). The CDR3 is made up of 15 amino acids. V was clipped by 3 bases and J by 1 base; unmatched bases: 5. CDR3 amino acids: CASSSVDRAQETQYF. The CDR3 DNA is TGTGCCAGCAGCTCGGTGGACAGGGCCCAAGAGACCCAGTACTTC.